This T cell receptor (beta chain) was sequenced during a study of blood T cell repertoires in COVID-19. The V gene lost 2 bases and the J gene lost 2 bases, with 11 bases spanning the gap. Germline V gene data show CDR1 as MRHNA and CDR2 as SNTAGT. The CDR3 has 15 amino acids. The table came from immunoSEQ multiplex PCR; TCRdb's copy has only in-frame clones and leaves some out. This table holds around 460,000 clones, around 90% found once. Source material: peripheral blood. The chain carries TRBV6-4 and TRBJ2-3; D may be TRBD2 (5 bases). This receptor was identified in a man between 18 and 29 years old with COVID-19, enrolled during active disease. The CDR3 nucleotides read TGTGCCAGCAGTGACCGGGGAGCTGACACAGATACGCAGTATTTT. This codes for CASSDRGADTDTQYF.